These 5 T cell receptor beta chains originate from one sample sequenced in a study of shared clonotypes between healthy human individuals (dated by TCRdb to the early 2020s). The receptor library was made with the immunoSEQ multiplex PCR assay. TCRdb stores this immuneACCESS table with in-frame sequences only. Part of the clones is absent; in the studies checked, under half of the shortfall reflects unresolved V genes, and no reason is known for the rest. The table for this sample lists 2 million to 3 million clones; 80% to 95% of them were counted only once. The ten biggest clones cover 0.36% of the sample. The specimen was naive CD4+ T cells from PBMCs. This sample's cell subset or site label indicates: CD45RA+ positively selected. The source of these receptors is a man aged 18 to 30 in good health. Some clones in this sample may be carry-over from other donors' samples.

As for this clone: Other DNA sequences in this specimen translate into the identical CDR3. V and J are TRBV18 and TRBJ2-1; the D is unclear. Looked up from germline, CDR1 is KGHSH and CDR2 is LQKENI. The CDR3 has 14 amino acids. Deletions cut 2 bases from V and 0 bases from J, with 5 bases between. The CDR3: CASSPESSYNEQFF. DNA for the CDR3: TGTGCCAGCTCACCAGAGTCCTCCTACAATGAGCAGTTCTTC.

The genes are TRBV9 and TRBJ2-5, with 7 bases fitting TRBD1. The CDR3 sequence is 15 residues long. In germline, CDR1 is SGDLS, CDR2 YYNGEE. With 4 bases clipped from V and 1 base from J, the junction kept 7 bases outside the gene matches. Here the CDR3 DNA reads TGTGCCAGCAGCCGCCGGACAGGCCTCCAAGAGACCCAGTACTTC. The encoded protein is CASSRRTGLQETQYF.

The V and J genes are TRBV7-2 and TRBJ2-3, with 7 positions matching TRBD2. Germline CDR1 SGHTA, CDR2 FQGNSA. The CDR3 loop spans 16 amino acids. Unmatched junction bases numbered 10, after V lost 5 bases and J lost 2 bases. The CDR3 region is CASSTPSGTATDTQYF. In DNA form, the CDR3 reads TGTGCCAGCAGCACCCCTAGCGGAACGGCCACAGATACGCAGTATTTT.

This chain connects TRBV6-6 to TRBJ1-1, with 7 bases that match TRBD1. J was trimmed by 1 base and V by 4 bases; bases with no gene match: 3. The germline CDR1 and CDR2 sequences are MNHNY and SVGAGI (reference sequence). This CDR3 comprises 14 residues. Here the CDR3 reads CASSSRTGNTEAFF. CDR3 coding DNA: TGTGCCAGCAGTTCCCGGACAGGGAACACTGAAGCTTTCTTT.

The rearrangement links TRBV28 to TRBJ1-3; 10 nucleotides agree with TRBD1. V dropped 10 bases and J dropped 0; count of bases not matched to a gene: 6. The V gene's germline CDR1 is MDHEN and CDR2 SYDVKM. CDR3 length: 15 amino acids. The chain's CDR3 is CATSGQGNSGNTIYF. In DNA, the CDR3 is TGTGCCACCTCGGGACAGGGGAACTCTGGAAACACCATATATTTT.